What follows are 31 T cell receptor beta chains derived from one specimen sequenced in a study of blood T cell repertoires in COVID-19. The data were produced by immunoSEQ multiplex PCR, yet TCRdb's version contains in-frame clones alone and is incomplete. The top ten clones hold 1% of a sample with 300,000 to 400,000 clones, about 88% of them seen once. Material: PBMCs or T cells enriched from blood (not recorded which). The receptors here all came from a woman in her 30s who had recovered from COVID-19.

The rearrangement links TRBV30 to TRBJ1-5, with TRBD1 as a possible D gene (6 bases). Trimming stripped 2 bases from V and 4 bases from J, with 15 bases between. From germline, CDR1 is GTSNPN and CDR2 SVGIG (reference sequence). The length of the CDR3 is 15 residues. The CDR3 loop reads CAWSSFQGINQPQHF. Here the CDR3 DNA reads TGTGCCTGGAGTTCCTTTCAGGGGATTAATCAGCCCCAGCATTTT.

This clone was detected ten times or more. This chain joins TRBV6-1 and TRBJ1-4, with D uncertain. This CDR3 comprises 15 residues. The V end lost 1 base, the J end lost 7 bases, and 13 bases lay between the germline ends. Germline assignment: CDR1 MNHNS and CDR2 SASEGT. The CDR3 loop is CASSEDRHESEKLFF. CDR3 nucleotides: TGTGCCAGCAGTGAAGATCGCCACGAGAGTGAAAAACTGTTTTTT.

The rearrangement uses TRBV9 and TRBJ2-1, with 13 bases fitting TRBD2. The CDR3 is 15 amino acids. J lost 9 bases, V lost 4 bases, and 7 bases had no gene match. From germline, CDR1 is SGDLS and CDR2 YYNGEE. The chain's CDR3 is CASSPQTSGGTEQFF. In nucleotides, the CDR3 is TGTGCCAGCAGCCCCCAGACTAGCGGGGGGACTGAGCAGTTCTTC.

The chain combines TRBV10-3 with TRBJ2-7; D call uncertain. The CDR3 loop spans 12 amino acids. V lost 2 bases to trimming and J lost 6 bases, with 8 bases between them. Germline V gene lookup returns CDR1 ENHRY and CDR2 SYGVKD. The CDR3 protein is CAISEDGREQYF. Here the CDR3 DNA reads TGTGCCATCAGTGAGGATGGGCGCGAGCAGTACTTC.

This clone appeared once. The rearrangement joins TRBV11-2 to TRBJ2-1; 11 bases map to TRBD2. The CDR3 contains 17 residues. CDR1 and CDR2 (germline): SGHAT, FQNNGV. The trim removed 5 bases at V and 7 bases at J, leaving 13 bases unmatched. The CDR3 coding sequence is TGTGCCAGCAGCCCGGCCCTCCTAGCGGGGGGAGTTAATGAGCAGTTCTTC. The encoded protein is CASSPALLAGGVNEQFF. The variable domain in full, with the rest retrieved from reference TRBV11-2 and TRBJ2-1, is EAGVAQSPRYKIIEKRQSVAFWCNPISGHATLYWYQQILGQGPKLLIQFQNNGVVDDSQLPKDRFSAERLKGVDSTLKIQPAKLEDSAVYLCASSPALLAGGVNEQFFGPGTRLTVL.

The rearrangement links TRBV5-1 to TRBJ1-4; D is undetermined. Trimming shortened V by 0 bases and J by 0 bases, and 6 bases separated the two germline ends. Germline lookup yields CDR1 SGHRS and CDR2 YFSETQ. The CDR3 runs to 15 residues. The CDR3 is CASSLVSATNEKLFF. CDR3 nucleotide sequence: TGCGCCAGCAGCTTGGTTTCCGCAACTAATGAAAAACTGTTTTTT.

The chain couples TRBV29-1 to TRBJ2-3; no definite D call. The CDR3 sequence is 11 residues long. The germline CDR1 and CDR2 sequences are SQVTM and ANQGSEA. Trimming took 8 bases from V and 5 from J, leaving 11 bases between them. CDR3 DNA: TGCAGCCTTCCCCACGGAGATACGCAGTATTTT. Translation: CSLPHGDTQYF.

The CDR3 spells CASSGGQLTDTQYF. In DNA, the CDR3 is TGTGCCAGCAGCGGCGGACAGCTCACAGATACGCAGTATTTT. This chain links TRBV5-4 with TRBJ2-3; D perhaps matches TRBD1 (6 bases). Germline V gene data show CDR1 as SGHNT and CDR2 as YYREEE (reference sequence). The germline V and J ends were trimmed by 4 bases and 2 bases, with 11 bases remaining between them. The CDR3 loop spans 14 amino acids.

This rearrangement joins TRBV2 to TRBJ1-1, with D unresolved. Deletions cut 5 bases from V and 4 bases from J, with 11 bases between. The CDR3 contains 13 residues. CDR1 and CDR2 (germline): SNHLY, FYNNEI. The CDR3 region has the DNA TGTGCCAGCAGTCAACATACCCCCACTGAAGCTTTCTTT. It translates to CASSQHTPTEAFF.

The chain has TRBV28 and TRBJ1-2; perhaps TRBD1 as D (5 bases). Germline CDR1 and CDR2: MDHEN and SYDVKM. Trimming left V 3 bases short and J 7 bases short, with 9 bases between. CDR3 length: 12 residues. In nucleotides, the CDR3 is TGTGCCAGCAGTTTGGGGGAGGCTGGCTACACCTTC. Its protein is CASSLGEAGYTF.

This clone was seen just once. The J gene is TRBJ1-1, the V gene TRBV18, with D possibly matching TRBD1 (5 bases). Trimming removed 5 bases at V and 4 bases at J, with 14 bases between. The CDR3 loop spans 14 amino acids. Germline V gene lookup returns CDR1 KGHSH and CDR2 LQKENI. Here the CDR3 reads CASSRTTAPTEAFF. The CDR3 DNA sequence: TGTGCCAGCTCAAGGACAACCGCCCCCACTGAAGCTTTCTTT.

CDR3 nucleotides: TGTGCCAGCCGCGTGACGGGGTTGGGAGCGGGGAAGAGCTCCTACAATGAGCAGTTCTTC. This gives the protein CASRVTGLGAGKSSYNEQFF. The rearrangement links TRBV3-1 (or the pseudogene TRBV3-2) to TRBJ2-1, with 7 bases that match TRBD2. V gave up 8 bases and J gave up 0 bases; unmatched junction bases: 22. CDR3 length: 20 amino acids. The germline V gene encodes CDR1 LGHDT and CDR2 YNNKEL (reference sequence).

This rearrangement joins TRBV30 to TRBJ1-1, with D possibly matching TRBD1 (6 bases). This CDR3 has 13 amino acids. Germline-derived CDR1 and CDR2 are GTSNPN and SVGIG (reference sequence). The V end was cut by 4 bases, the J end by 5 bases, with 14 bases between. CDR3 in DNA: TGTGCCTGGATGAGCAGGGGAGGGACTGAAGCTTTCTTT. It encodes CAWMSRGGTEAFF.

The gene calls are TRBV7-2 and TRBJ2-2, with 16 bases matching TRBD2. There are 18 residues in the CDR3. Germline CDR1 and CDR2: SGHTA and FQGNSA. V shed 5 bases and J 3 bases; nucleotides not matched to a gene: 6. CDR3 nucleotide sequence: TGTGCCAGCAGCCCGGGACTAGCGGGGGGGCTCGACACCGGGGAGCTGTTTTTT. Its protein product is CASSPGLAGGLDTGELFF. The full variable domain, rest sourced from reference TRBV7-2 and TRBJ2-2, is GAGVSQSPSNKVTEKGKDVELRCDPISGHTALYWYRQSLGQGLEFLIYFQGNSAPDKSGLPSDRFSAERTGGSVSTLTIQRTQQEDSAVYLCASSPGLAGGLDTGELFFGEGSRLTVL.

The CDR3 protein is CASSSYGHGRTDTQYF. In nucleotides, the CDR3 is TGTGCCAGCAGCTCGTACGGACATGGTCGCACAGATACGCAGTATTTT. V is TRBV7-2 and J is TRBJ2-3; D may be TRBD1 (5 bases). This CDR3 has 16 amino acids. Germline assignment: CDR1 SGHTA and CDR2 FQGNSA. Trimming shortened V by 4 bases and J by 1 base, and 15 bases separated the two germline ends.

The genes are TRBV5-6 and TRBJ1-5, with TRBD1 identical over 7 bases. Germline V CDR1 and CDR2: SGHDT, YYEEEE. The V gene end was trimmed by 4 bases and the J gene end by 9 bases; junction bases not matched to a gene: 10. The CDR3 loop spans 14 amino acids. The CDR3 coding sequence is TGTGCCAGCAGCACGGGGACAGCCGCCGGGCCCCAGCATTTT. Protein product: CASSTGTAAGPQHF.

V is TRBV6-5 and J is TRBJ1-1, with D unresolved. Trimming pared 5 bases from V and 1 base from J, leaving 11 bases between. Germline V gene data show CDR1 as MNHEY and CDR2 as SVGAGI. This CDR3 has 14 amino acids. In DNA, the CDR3 is TGTGCCAGCAGTCAAAATCTACGGAACACTGAAGCTTTCTTT. Translated: CASSQNLRNTEAFF.

The chain is built from TRBV19 and TRBJ2-2; possibly TRBD2 for D (7 bases). The CDR3 is made up of 18 amino acids. V was pared by 3 bases and J by 5 bases, with 22 bases between. Germline V gene data show CDR1 as LNHDA and CDR2 as SQIVND (reference sequence). CDR3 sequence (DNA): TGTGCCAGTAGTATCGGGAGGCAGGGGCGGCTAGCTACCGGGGAGCTGTTTTTT. Its translation: CASSIGRQGRLATGELFF.

The rearrangement links TRBV7-9 to TRBJ1-2; D gene ambiguous. V lost 5 bases and J 8 bases, leaving 15 bases between the germline ends. CDR1 is SEHNR, CDR2 FQNEAQ, per germline (reference sequence). This CDR3 is 13 amino acids long. The CDR3 loop is CASSLTLEGGYTF. The CDR3 DNA reads as TGTGCCAGCAGCCTAACGTTGGAGGGAGGCTACACCTTC.

This sequence joins TRBV6-6 and TRBJ1-5; D ambiguous. CDR3 size: 16 residues. Trimming removed 2 bases at V and 3 bases at J, with 14 bases between. Germline loops: CDR1 MNHNY, CDR2 SVGAGI (reference sequence). CDR3 residues: CASSYDSRRYNQPQHF. Here the CDR3 DNA reads TGTGCCAGCAGTTACGATTCCAGGAGGTACAATCAGCCCCAGCATTTT.

The rearrangement links TRBV28 to TRBJ1-2; 9 nucleotides match TRBD1. The V and J ends lost 7 bases and 3 bases, in that order; junction bases with no gene match: 9. Germline loops: CDR1 MDHEN, CDR2 SYDVKM. The CDR3 runs to 15 residues. The CDR3 sequence is CASTTGTGRDYGYTF. The CDR3 region has the DNA TGTGCCAGCACTACCGGGACAGGGAGGGACTATGGCTACACCTTC.

J is TRBJ1-2 and V is TRBV7-2; D possibly corresponds to TRBD1 (5 bases). This CDR3 has 15 residues. CDR1 is SGHTA, CDR2 FQGNSA, per germline. V was pared by 6 bases and J by 8 bases, with 22 bases between. The CDR3: CASRVDIQAAGGYTF. CDR3 DNA sequence: TGTGCCAGCAGGGTGGACATTCAGGCTGCCGGAGGCTACACCTTC.

On this clone: Distinct nucleotide sequences in the sample also encode this CDR3. The V and J genes are TRBV19 and TRBJ2-7; tentative D call: TRBD1 (5 bases). Germline lookup yields CDR1 LNHDA and CDR2 SQIVND (reference sequence). Trimming left V 3 bases short and J 3 bases short, with 9 bases between. The CDR3 extends over 13 amino acids. The CDR3 nucleotides are TGTGCCAGTAGTATCCGGCAGGGCTACGAGCAGTACTTC. Protein sequence: CASSIRQGYEQYF.

The chain is built from TRBV7-9 and TRBJ1-3, with TRBD1 matching 7 bases. Per the germline V gene, CDR1 is SEHNR and CDR2 is FQNEAQ (reference sequence). CDR3 length: 17 residues. With 6 bases clipped from V and 0 bases from J, the junction kept 11 bases outside the gene matches. The CDR3 is CASSPAGDRRSGNTIYF. Here the CDR3 DNA reads TGTGCCAGCAGTCCAGCGGGGGACAGACGCTCTGGAAACACCATATATTTT. Variable domain in full (rest from reference TRBV7-9 and TRBJ1-3): DTGVSQNPRHKITKRGQNVTFRCDPISEHNRLYWYRQTLGQGPEFLTYFQNEAQLEKSRLLSDRFSAERPKGSFSTLEIQRTEQGDSAMYLCASSPAGDRRSGNTIYFGEGSWLTVV.

This sequence joins TRBV2 and TRBJ1-1; 8 nucleotides match TRBD1. This CDR3 contains 12 residues. Losses at the gene ends were 9 bases for V and 1 base for J; bases not matched to a gene: 1. The germline gives CDR1 SNHLY, CDR2 FYNNEI. The CDR3 sequence is CARTGANTEAFF. CDR3 DNA: TGTGCCAGGACAGGGGCGAACACTGAAGCTTTCTTT. The full variable domain, completed using reference TRBV2 and TRBJ1-1, is EPEVTQTPSHQVTQMGQEVILRCVPISNHLYFYWYRQILGQKVEFLVSFYNNEISEKSEIFDDQFSVERPDGSNFTLKIRSTKLEDSAMYFCARTGANTEAFFGQGTRLTVV.

This chain connects TRBV30 to TRBJ2-3, with D perhaps TRBD2 (6 bases). In germline, CDR1 is GTSNPN, CDR2 SVGIG (reference sequence). V was cut by 5 bases and J by 2 bases, with 11 bases left in between. The CDR3 length is 13 residues. The CDR3 DNA follows: TGTGCCTGGCTCAGGGAGGACACAGATACGCAGTATTTT. It specifies CAWLREDTDTQYF.

CDR3 sequence: CASSPSSGQGNQPQHF. The CDR3 bases are TGCGCCAGCAGCCCTTCGTCGGGACAGGGCAATCAGCCCCAGCATTTT. The genes are TRBV5-1 and TRBJ1-5; TRBD1 aligns across 8 bases. This CDR3 has 16 amino acids. CDR1 SGHRS and CDR2 YFSETQ come from the germline V gene. The V segment lost 4 bases and the J segment 2 bases; nucleotides outside the gene matches: 8.

The chain recombines TRBV20-1 with TRBJ1-1, with D perhaps matching TRBD1 (6 bases). Germline V gene data show CDR1 as DFQATT and CDR2 as SNEGSKA (reference sequence). CDR3 size: 11 residues. With 3 bases removed from V and 10 bases from J, the gap between germline ends came to 12 bases. CDR3 in amino acids: CSARRQERAFF. Here the CDR3 DNA reads TGCAGTGCTAGGCGACAGGAAAGAGCTTTCTTT.

The chain has TRBV12-3 or TRBV12-4 and TRBJ1-1; TRBD1 matches at 9 bases. The CDR3 is 13 residues long. The V and J ends lost 8 bases and 5 bases, in that order; junction bases with no gene match: 6. The CDR3 sequence is CASSYRGRTEAFF. In DNA form, the CDR3 reads TGTGCCAGCTCCTACAGGGGGCGTACTGAAGCTTTCTTT.

This sequence joins TRBV6-1 and TRBJ1-2; D uncertain. This CDR3 has 13 amino acids. V was shortened by 1 base and J by 3 bases, with 6 bases between the two germline ends. CDR1 is MNHNS and CDR2 is SASEGT in the germline V gene. Here the CDR3 DNA reads TGTGCCAGCAGTGAAGTAACAGACTATGGCTACACCTTC. Translation: CASSEVTDYGYTF.

The V call is TRBV4-2, the J call TRBJ2-3; a possible D gene is TRBD2 (7 bases). V was trimmed by 2 bases and J by 1 base, leaving 16 bases between them. The germline V gene has CDR1 LGHNA and CDR2 YNFKEQ. CDR3 length equals 17 residues. The CDR3 region is CASSQRRGGPGTDTQYF. The CDR3 coding sequence is TGTGCCAGCAGCCAAAGAAGGGGGGGGCCCGGCACAGATACGCAGTATTTT.